Below, 18 T cell receptor beta chains from the same sample are listed, as sequenced in a study of cytomegalovirus exposure and HLA in healthy donors. PCR involved 60 Vbeta and 13 Jbeta primers. TCRdb's table, derived via immunoSEQ multiplex PCR, lists solely in-frame clones and lacks some. The sample consists of just under 80,000 clones, about 73% of them appearing once. Sequencing used PBMCs. The receptors stem from a man aged 40-49 years in good health and CMV-seronegative.

The CDR3 DNA reads as TGTGCCAGTAGTGTCGACAGGGGTGGAGGAGGCTACACCTTC. This encodes CASSVDRGGGGYTF. The V call is TRBV19, the J call TRBJ1-2, with TRBD1 matching over 8 bases. This CDR3 is 14 amino acids long. In germline, CDR1 is LNHDA, CDR2 SQIVND (reference sequence). V lost 5 bases to trimming and J lost 8 bases; unmatched junction nucleotides: 10.

The CDR3 DNA follows: TGTGCCAGCAGTGCGGGACTAGCCCGGCTTTACAATGAGCAGTTCTTC. Protein sequence: CASSAGLARLYNEQFF. The chain couples TRBV2 to TRBJ2-1, with TRBD2 identical over 9 bases. With 4 bases clipped from V and 4 bases from J, the junction kept 8 bases outside the gene matches. CDR1 and CDR2 from the germline V gene are SNHLY and FYNNEI. This CDR3 is 16 amino acids long.

The V and J genes are TRBV6-6 and TRBJ2-1; 7 bases fit TRBD1. In germline, CDR1 is MNHNY, CDR2 SVGAGI (reference sequence). This CDR3 spans 15 amino acids. With V trimmed by 6 bases and J by 7 bases, 12 bases remained unmatched. CDR3 protein: CASRVSWTGRNEQFF. The CDR3 DNA is TGTGCCAGCAGGGTTTCCTGGACAGGACGGAATGAGCAGTTCTTC.

The rearrangement uses TRBV12-5 and TRBJ2-3; 13 bases map to TRBD2. The CDR3 length is 18 residues. V trimming: 5 bases; J trimming: 3 bases; junction bases outside the gene matches: 11. Germline-derived CDR1 and CDR2 are LGHNT and FRNRAP. The CDR3 bases are TGTGCTAGTGGTGGTGGGACTAGCGGGGTACCGGGGACAGATACGCAGTATTTT. Protein sequence: CASGGGTSGVPGTDTQYF.

This clone was found a few times. The CDR3 loop is CASSLFRQPQHF. Written as DNA, the CDR3 is TGTGCCAGCAGTTTGTTCAGGCAGCCCCAGCATTTT. The chain uses TRBV28 and TRBJ1-5; no definite D call. The CDR3 totals 12 residues. V dropped 3 bases and J dropped 7 bases, with 7 bases sitting between them. CDR1 MDHEN and CDR2 SYDVKM come from the germline V gene. Full variable domain (missing parts from reference TRBV28 and TRBJ1-5): DVKVTQSSRYLVKRTGEKVFLECVQDMDHENMFWYRQDPGLGLRLIYFSYDVKMKEKGDIPEGYSVSREKKERFSLILESASTNQTSMYLCASSLFRQPQHFGDGTRLSIL.

This clone was seen a handful of times. The V gene is TRBV5-4, the J gene TRBJ2-1; D uncertain. Trimming pared 0 bases from V and 4 bases from J, leaving 8 bases between. CDR1 SGHNT and CDR2 YYREEE come from the germline V gene (reference sequence). This CDR3 has 14 residues. CDR3 sequence reads: CASSLAEPYNEQFF. The CDR3 nucleotides are TGTGCCAGCAGCTTGGCGGAGCCTTACAATGAGCAGTTCTTC.

DNA of the CDR3: TGTGCCAGCAGTCCCAGGGGTGTAAGCTACGAGCAGTACTTC. Its translation is CASSPRGVSYEQYF. This chain connects TRBV27 to TRBJ2-7; D may be TRBD1 (6 bases). The CDR3 is 14 residues long. Trimming removed 5 bases at V and 3 bases at J, with 14 bases between. CDR1 is MNHEY and CDR2 is SMNVEV in the germline V gene (reference sequence).

V gene TRBV28 combines with J gene TRBJ1-4; tentative D call: TRBD1 (6 bases). The V gene's germline CDR1 is MDHEN and CDR2 SYDVKM. Deletions cut 5 bases from V and 7 bases from J, with 17 bases between. The CDR3 covers 15 residues. In nucleotides, the CDR3 is TGTGCCAGCAGTCCACTGGGAGAAGGGGGTGAAAAACTGTTTTTT. This encodes CASSPLGEGGEKLFF. Filled out from reference TRBV28 and TRBJ1-4, the complete variable domain reads DVKVTQSSRYLVKRTGEKVFLECVQDMDHENMFWYRQDPGLGLRLIYFSYDVKMKEKGDIPEGYSVSREKKERFSLILESASTNQTSMYLCASSPLGEGGEKLFFGSGTQLSVL.

This clone was seen a handful of times. The chain employs TRBV29-1 and TRBJ1-2; unclear D gene. The germline V gene has CDR1 SQVTM and CDR2 ANQGSEA. The V end lost 1 base, the J end lost 4 bases, and 10 bases lay between the germline ends. The CDR3 totals 13 residues. The CDR3 bases are TGCAGCGTTGAAGGGGAGAATGGCTATGGCTACACCTTC. Translated, it gives CSVEGENGYGYTF.

The chain links TRBV7-8 to TRBJ2-1; 12 positions agree with TRBD2. Germline trimming cut 5 bases from V and 9 bases from J; bases unmatched to any gene: 5. Germline V gives CDR1 SGHVS, CDR2 FQNEAQ. The length of the CDR3 is 14 residues. DNA for the CDR3: TGTGCCAGCAGCATCCTAGCGGGAGGGGGTGAGCAGTTCTTC. Translating it yields CASSILAGGGEQFF.

The rearrangement uses TRBV19 and TRBJ2-5; tentative D call: TRBD2 (5 bases). V was cut by 4 bases and J by 4 bases, with 16 bases left in between. Germline values: CDR1 LNHDA, CDR2 SQIVND (reference sequence). There are 15 residues in the CDR3. The CDR3 here is CASSNRVGAGETQYF. The CDR3 region has the DNA TGTGCCAGTAGTAATCGTGTGGGCGCGGGAGAGACCCAGTACTTC.

This clone was picked up one time. This chain connects TRBV30 to TRBJ1-4; D is unresolved. Trimming shortened V by 5 bases and J by 0 bases, and 7 bases separated the two germline ends. The CDR3 covers 13 residues. Germline V gene data show CDR1 as GTSNPN and CDR2 as SVGIG (reference sequence). CDR3 amino acids: CAWSGTTNEKLFF. The DNA of the CDR3 is TGTGCCTGGTCGGGAACAACTAATGAAAAACTGTTTTTT.

The chain has TRBV12-2 and TRBJ1-3; the table's TRBD1 call for D was not verified on the DNA. TRBV12-2 is termed a pseudogene. CDR3 length equals 17 residues. In DNA form, the CDR3 reads TGTGCAAGTCGCCTCTCTTCGGGACAGAACTCTGGAAACACCATATATTTT. This sequence encodes CASRLSSGQNSGNTIYF.

The V call is TRBV19, the J call TRBJ2-7, with no clear D. V dropped 0 bases and J dropped 9 bases, with 9 bases sitting between them. The germline gives CDR1 LNHDA, CDR2 SQIVND (reference sequence). The CDR3 has 12 amino acids. The CDR3 nucleotides read TGTGCCAGTAGTATAGATCAGGTCGTGCAGTACTTC. Amino acid sequence: CASSIDQVVQYF.

The J gene is TRBJ2-5, the V gene TRBV6-6, with 9 bases aligning to TRBD1. The J call could be wrong; TRBJ2-7 is a better fit for the DNA end. Germline V gene data show CDR1 as MNHNY and CDR2 as SVGAGI (reference sequence). The length of the CDR3 is 14 residues. The CDR3 region has the DNA TGTGCCAGCAGGACCGGGACAGGGACGTACGAGCAGTACTTC. This translates into CASRTGTGTYEQYF.

This chain uses TRBV5-1 with TRBJ2-7, with D perhaps TRBD1 (6 bases). The germline V and J ends were trimmed by 4 bases and 5 bases, with 19 bases remaining between them. The CDR3 runs to 15 residues. The germline gives CDR1 SGHRS, CDR2 YFSETQ. The CDR3 DNA is TGCGCCAGCAGCCCCATGGTTACAGGGAGCAACGAGCAGTACTTC. This gives the protein CASSPMVTGSNEQYF. The variable domain in full, completed from reference TRBV5-1 and TRBJ2-7, reads KAGVTQTPRYLIKTRGQQVTLSCSPISGHRSVSWYQQTPGQGLQFLFEYFSETQRNKGNFPGRFSGRQFSNSRSEMNVSTLELGDSALYLCASSPMVTGSNEQYFGPGTRLTVT.

In nucleotides, the CDR3 is TGTGCCAGTAGGCACTTTAACTCCGAGCAGTACTTC. Protein: CASRHFNSEQYF. This chain joins TRBV19 and TRBJ2-7, with no clear D. Germline CDR1 LNHDA, CDR2 SQIVND (reference sequence). There are 12 residues in the CDR3. V lost 6 bases and J lost 6, with 12 bases in between.

The chain has TRBV7-6 and TRBJ2-3; 8 bases align to TRBD2. The CDR3 covers 17 residues. J was trimmed by 2 bases and V by 5 bases; bases with no gene match: 12. CDR1 and CDR2 from the germline V gene are SGHVS and FNYEAQ. As DNA, the CDR3 is TGTGCCAGCAGCGTAGGCCCGCGGACTAGCCCCACAGATACGCAGTATTTT. Protein sequence: CASSVGPRTSPTDTQYF.